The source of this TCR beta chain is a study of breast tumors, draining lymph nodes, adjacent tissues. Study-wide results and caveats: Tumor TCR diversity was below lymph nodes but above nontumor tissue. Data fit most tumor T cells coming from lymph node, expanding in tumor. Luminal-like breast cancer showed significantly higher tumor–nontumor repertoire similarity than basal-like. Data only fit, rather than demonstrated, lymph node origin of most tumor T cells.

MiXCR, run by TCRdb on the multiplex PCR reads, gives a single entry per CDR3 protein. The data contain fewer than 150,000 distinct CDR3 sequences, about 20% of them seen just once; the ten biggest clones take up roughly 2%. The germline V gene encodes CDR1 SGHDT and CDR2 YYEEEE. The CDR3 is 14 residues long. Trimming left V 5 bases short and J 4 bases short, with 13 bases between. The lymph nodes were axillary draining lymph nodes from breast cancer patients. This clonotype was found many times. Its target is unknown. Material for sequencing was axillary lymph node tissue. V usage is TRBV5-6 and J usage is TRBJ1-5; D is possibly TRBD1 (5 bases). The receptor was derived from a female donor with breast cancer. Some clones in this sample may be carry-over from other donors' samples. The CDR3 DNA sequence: TGTGCCAGCAGTCGTAACAGGAGGAATCAGCCCCAGCATTTT. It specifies CASSRNRRNQPQHF.